The sequence of this TCR beta chain was determined in a study of T cells of healthy individuals. Each CDR3 protein gets one entry after TCRdb re-called the 5' RACE reads with MiXCR. This table holds about 96,000 distinct CDR3 sequences, 17% found once. Trimming cost V 1 base and J 9 bases, with 9 bases left between them. Germline V gives CDR1 DFQATT, CDR2 SNEGSKA (reference sequence). This CDR3 region has 12 residues. The sequence was obtained from a human donor in good health. V usage is TRBV20-1 and J usage is TRBJ2-2, with D uncertain. The CDR3 reads CSARAPARELFF. The CDR3 DNA follows: TGCAGTGCTAGAGCCCCGGCAAGGGAGCTGTTTTTT.